The present entry profiles one T cell receptor (beta chain) with its context. The antigen remains unidentified. TCRdb's table, derived via immunoSEQ multiplex PCR, lists solely in-frame clones and lacks some. The sample carries some 70,000 clones, approximately 90% recorded once. This specimen belongs to a study of OX40 agonist ivuxolimab in advanced cancers. Study details: Partial response was recorded in three patients: one hepatocellular carcinoma and two cutaneous melanoma cases. Study-wide results and limits: CD4+ T cells averaged fewer expanded clones than CD8+ T cells. CD4+ and CD8+ blood T cells expanded clonally by week 6 at 0.1 to 3.0 mg/kg.

The CDR3 has 14 amino acids. Germline lookup yields CDR1 LGHNT and CDR2 FRNRAP. The V end lost 1 base, the J end lost 6 bases, and 10 bases lay between the germline ends. Sequencing was performed on CD4+ or CD8+ T cells sorted from blood, taken in a trial of the OX40 agonist ivuxolimab. This TCR derives from an adult with an advanced solid tumor such as melanoma, head and neck, liver or kidney cancer. V is TRBV12-5 and J is TRBJ2-1, with a weak D call TRBD1 (5 bases). CDR3 region: CASGLAQGPNEQFF. CDR3 nucleotide sequence: TGTGCTAGTGGTTTGGCGCAGGGTCCCAATGAGCAGTTCTTC.